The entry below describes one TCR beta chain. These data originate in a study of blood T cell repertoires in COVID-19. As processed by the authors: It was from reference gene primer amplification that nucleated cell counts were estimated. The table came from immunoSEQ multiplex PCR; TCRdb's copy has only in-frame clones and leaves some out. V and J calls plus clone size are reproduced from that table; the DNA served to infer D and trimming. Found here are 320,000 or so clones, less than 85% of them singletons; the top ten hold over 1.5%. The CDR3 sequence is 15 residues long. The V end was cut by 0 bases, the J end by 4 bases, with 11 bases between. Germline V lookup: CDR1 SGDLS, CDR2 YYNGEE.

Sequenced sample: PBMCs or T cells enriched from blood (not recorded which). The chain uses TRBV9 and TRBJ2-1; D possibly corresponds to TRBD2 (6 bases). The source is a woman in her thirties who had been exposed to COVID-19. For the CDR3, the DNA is TGTGCCAGCAGCGTAGCCCTAGCGATGTACAATGAGCAGTTCTTC. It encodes CASSVALAMYNEQFF.